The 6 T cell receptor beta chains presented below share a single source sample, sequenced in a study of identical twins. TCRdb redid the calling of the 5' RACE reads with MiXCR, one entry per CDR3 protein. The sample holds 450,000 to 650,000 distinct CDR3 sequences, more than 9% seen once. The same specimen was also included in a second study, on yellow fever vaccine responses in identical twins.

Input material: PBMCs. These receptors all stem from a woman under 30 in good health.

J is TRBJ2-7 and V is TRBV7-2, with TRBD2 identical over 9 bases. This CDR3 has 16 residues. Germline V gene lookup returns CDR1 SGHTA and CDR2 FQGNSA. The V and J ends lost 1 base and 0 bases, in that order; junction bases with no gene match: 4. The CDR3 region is CASSLVPGLASYEQYF. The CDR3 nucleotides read TGTGCCAGCAGCTTAGTTCCGGGACTAGCCTCCTACGAGCAGTACTTC.

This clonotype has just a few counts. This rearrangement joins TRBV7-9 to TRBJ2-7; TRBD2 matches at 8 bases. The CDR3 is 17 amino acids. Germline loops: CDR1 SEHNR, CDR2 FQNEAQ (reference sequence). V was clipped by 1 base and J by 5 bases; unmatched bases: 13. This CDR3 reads CASSLVTAGGFGDEQYF. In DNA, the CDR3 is TGTGCCAGCAGCTTAGTTACGGCGGGAGGTTTTGGCGACGAGCAGTACTTC.

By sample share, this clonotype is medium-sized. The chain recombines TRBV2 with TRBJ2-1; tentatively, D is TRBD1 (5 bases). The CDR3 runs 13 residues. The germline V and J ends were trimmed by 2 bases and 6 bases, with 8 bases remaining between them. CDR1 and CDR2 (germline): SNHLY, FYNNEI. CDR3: CASSEFRANEQFF. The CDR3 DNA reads TGTGCCAGCAGTGAATTCAGGGCCAATGAGCAGTTCTTC. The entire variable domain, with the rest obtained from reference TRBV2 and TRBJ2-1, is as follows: EPEVTQTPSHQVTQMGQEVILRCVPISNHLYFYWYRQILGQKVEFLVSFYNNEISEKSEIFDDQFSVERPDGSNFTLKIRSTKLEDSAMYFCASSEFRANEQFFGPGTRLTVL.

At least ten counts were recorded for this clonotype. The CDR3 bases are TGTGCCAGCAGCGCTTCTAACTATGGCTACACCTTC. Protein sequence: CASSASNYGYTF. This sequence joins TRBV11-2 and TRBJ1-2; D unresolved. The ends were cut back, 5 bases at V and 0 bases at J, with 4 bases in the middle. Germline V gene sequence: CDR1 SGHAT, CDR2 FQNNGV. The CDR3 loop spans 12 amino acids. The full variable domain, rest sourced from reference TRBV11-2 and TRBJ1-2, is EAGVAQSPRYKIIEKRQSVAFWCNPISGHATLYWYQQILGQGPKLLIQFQNNGVVDDSQLPKDRFSAERLKGVDSTLKIQPAKLEDSAVYLCASSASNYGYTFGSGTRLTVV.

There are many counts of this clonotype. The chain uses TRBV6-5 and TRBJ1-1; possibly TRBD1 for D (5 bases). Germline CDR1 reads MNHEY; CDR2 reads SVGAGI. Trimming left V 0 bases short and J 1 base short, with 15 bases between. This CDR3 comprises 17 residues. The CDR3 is CASSYSAGPSGNTEAFF. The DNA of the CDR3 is TGTGCCAGCAGTTACTCCGCAGGGCCAAGCGGGAACACTGAAGCTTTCTTT.

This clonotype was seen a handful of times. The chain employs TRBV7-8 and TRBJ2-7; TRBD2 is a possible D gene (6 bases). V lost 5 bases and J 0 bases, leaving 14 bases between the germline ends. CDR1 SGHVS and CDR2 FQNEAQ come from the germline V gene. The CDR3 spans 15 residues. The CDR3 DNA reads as TGTGCCAGCAGCCGCCGGGACTCGAGCTCCTACGAGCAGTACTTC. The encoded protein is CASSRRDSSSYEQYF.